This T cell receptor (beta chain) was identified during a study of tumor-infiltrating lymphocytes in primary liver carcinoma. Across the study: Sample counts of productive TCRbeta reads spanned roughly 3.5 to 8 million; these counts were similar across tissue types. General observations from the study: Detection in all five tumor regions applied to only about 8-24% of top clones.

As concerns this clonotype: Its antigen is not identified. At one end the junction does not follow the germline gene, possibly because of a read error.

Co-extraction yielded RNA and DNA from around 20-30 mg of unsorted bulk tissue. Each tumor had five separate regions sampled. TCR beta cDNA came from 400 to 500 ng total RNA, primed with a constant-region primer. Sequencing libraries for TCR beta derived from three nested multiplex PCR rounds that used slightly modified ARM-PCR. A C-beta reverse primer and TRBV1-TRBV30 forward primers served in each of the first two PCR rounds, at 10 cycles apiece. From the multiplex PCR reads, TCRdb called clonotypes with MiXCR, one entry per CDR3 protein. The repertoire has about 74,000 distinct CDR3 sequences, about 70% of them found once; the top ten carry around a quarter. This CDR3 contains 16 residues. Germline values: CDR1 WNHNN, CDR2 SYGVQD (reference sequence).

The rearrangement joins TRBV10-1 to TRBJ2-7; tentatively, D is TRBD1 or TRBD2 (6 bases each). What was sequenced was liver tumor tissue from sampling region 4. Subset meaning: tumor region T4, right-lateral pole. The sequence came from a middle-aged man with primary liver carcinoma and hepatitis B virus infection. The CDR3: CASLEVRGGGNYGQYF. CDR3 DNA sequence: TGCGCCTCGCTTGAAGTCAGGGGCGGAGGGAACTACGGGCAGTACTTC.